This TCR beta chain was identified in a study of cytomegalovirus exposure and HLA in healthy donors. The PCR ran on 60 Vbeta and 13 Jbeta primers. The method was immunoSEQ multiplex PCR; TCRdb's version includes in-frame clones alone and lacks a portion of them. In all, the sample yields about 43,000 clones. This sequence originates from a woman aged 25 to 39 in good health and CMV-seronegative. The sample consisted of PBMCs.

This CDR3 is CASRIAGGRNEQYF. The CDR3 nucleotides read TGTGCCAGCAGGATAGCGGGAGGGCGTAACGAGCAGTACTTC. The chain uses TRBV2 and TRBJ2-7, with TRBD2 identical over 11 bases. Per germline, CDR1 SNHLY and CDR2 FYNNEI. The CDR3 length is 14 residues. The V segment lost 6 bases and the J segment 5 bases; nucleotides outside the gene matches: 6. Looking up the rest from reference TRBV2 and TRBJ2-7 gives the full variable domain: EPEVTQTPSHQVTQMGQEVILRCVPISNHLYFYWYRQILGQKVEFLVSFYNNEISEKSEIFDDQFSVERPDGSNFTLKIRSTKLEDSAMYFCASRIAGGRNEQYFGPGTRLTVT.